This TCR beta chain was sequenced during a study of technical replicates of blood from a few donors. CDR1 SQVTM and CDR2 ANQGSEA come from the germline V gene. The CDR3 spans 13 residues. Trimming cost V 7 bases and J 7 bases; bases outside gene matches: 7. Measured with immunoSEQ multiplex PCR; TCRdb has only the in-frame clones, and not every one. The table shows 80,000 to 95,000 clones, with around 94% occurring only once. The TCR originated in a human donor in good health. V and J are TRBV29-1 and TRBJ2-2; TRBD1 aligns across 9 bases. The sample comprised T cells isolated from PBMCs. The CDR3 loop is CSGGTGFIGELFF. The CDR3 region has the DNA TGCAGCGGTGGGACAGGGTTTATCGGGGAGCTGTTTTTT.